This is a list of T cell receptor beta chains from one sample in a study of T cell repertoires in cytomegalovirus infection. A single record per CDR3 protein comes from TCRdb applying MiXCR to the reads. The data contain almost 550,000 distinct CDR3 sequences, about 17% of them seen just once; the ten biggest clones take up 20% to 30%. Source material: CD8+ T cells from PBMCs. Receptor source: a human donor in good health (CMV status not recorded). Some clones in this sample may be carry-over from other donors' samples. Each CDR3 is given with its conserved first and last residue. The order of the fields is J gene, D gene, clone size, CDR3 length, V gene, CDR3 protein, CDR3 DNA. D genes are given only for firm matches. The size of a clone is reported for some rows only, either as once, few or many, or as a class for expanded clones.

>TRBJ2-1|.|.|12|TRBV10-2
CASKHGNFEQFF
TGCGCCAGCAAACACGGTAACTTTGAGCAGTTCTTC
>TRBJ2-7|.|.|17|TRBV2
CASSDALLVTFSYEQYF
TGTGCCAGCAGTGATGCCCTACTAGTTACCTTCTCCTACGAGCAGTACTTC
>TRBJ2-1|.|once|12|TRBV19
CASSIGTSEQFF
TGTGCCAGTAGTATAGGGACTTCAGAGCAGTTCTTC
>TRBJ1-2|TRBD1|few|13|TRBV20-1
CSAIGQGASGYTF
TGCAGTGCTATAGGACAGGGGGCGAGTGGCTACACCTTC
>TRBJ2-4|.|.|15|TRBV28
CASTRGLGAKNIQYF
TGTGCCAGCACCAGGGGTTTGGGGGCCAAAAACATTCAGTACTTC
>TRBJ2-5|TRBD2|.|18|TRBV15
CATSRDLAYREGGETQYF
TGTGCCACCAGCAGAGATTTGGCCTATAGGGAGGGTGGGGAGACCCAGTACTTC
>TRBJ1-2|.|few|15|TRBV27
CASSSRTDSYYGYTF
TGTGCCAGCAGTTCAAGGACGGACTCTTACTATGGCTACACCTTC
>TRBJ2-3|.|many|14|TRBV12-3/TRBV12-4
CASSSGWATDTQYF
TGTGCCAGCAGTTCGGGGTGGGCTACGGATACGCAGTATTTT
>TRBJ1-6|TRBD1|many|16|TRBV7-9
CASRGTGRGYNSPLHF
TGTGCCAGCAGGGGGACAGGGCGAGGCTATAATTCACCCCTCCACTTT
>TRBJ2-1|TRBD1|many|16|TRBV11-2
CASSFWDSVGNNEQFF
TGTGCCAGCAGCTTCTGGGACAGCGTAGGGAACAATGAGCAGTTCTTC
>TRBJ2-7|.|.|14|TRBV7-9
CASSLGTPTGEQYF
TGTGCCAGCAGCTTAGGGACCCCTACGGGCGAGCAGTACTTC
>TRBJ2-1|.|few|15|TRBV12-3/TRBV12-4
CASSTGPSSYNEQFF
TGTGCCTCCTCGACAGGCCCGAGCTCCTACAATGAGCAGTTCTTC
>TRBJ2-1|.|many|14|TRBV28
CASTGVVGGDEQFF
TGTGCCAGCACCGGGGTCGTAGGGGGAGATGAGCAGTTCTTC
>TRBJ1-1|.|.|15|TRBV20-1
CSARVGTQLNTEAFF
TGCAGTGCTAGAGTGGGGACCCAGTTGAACACTGAAGCTTTCTTT
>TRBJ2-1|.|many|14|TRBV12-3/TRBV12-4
CASSNRVPYNEQFF
TGTGCCAGCAGCAACAGGGTCCCTTACAATGAGCAGTTCTTC
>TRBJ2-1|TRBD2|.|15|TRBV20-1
CSASVTSGNYNEQFF
TGCAGTGCTAGTGTCACTAGCGGGAACTACAATGAGCAGTTCTTC
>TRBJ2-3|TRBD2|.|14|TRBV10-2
CASSDSGATDTQYF
TGCGCCAGCAGTGACAGCGGGGCCACAGATACGCAGTATTTT
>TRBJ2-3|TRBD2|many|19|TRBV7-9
CASSWTSGGAWDVTDTQYF
TGTGCCAGCAGCTGGACTAGCGGGGGGGCTTGGGATGTCACAGATACGCAGTATTTT